This T cell receptor (beta chain) was found in a study of blood T cell repertoires in COVID-19. For the study at large: The United States, Italy and Spain supplied acute and convalescent COVID-19 samples. PBMCs, B-cell-depleted T cells, or T cells provided the cDNA or gDNA that made up the material.

The V segment lost 2 bases and the J segment 1 base; nucleotides outside the gene matches: 2. CDR1 and CDR2 from the germline V gene are SNHLY and FYNNEI. The CDR3 spans 15 residues. Only in-frame clones appear in the TCRdb table, and some are missing; sequencing was by immunoSEQ multiplex PCR. The sample consists of tens of thousands of clones, around three quarters of them appearing once. The material sequenced was peripheral blood. The TCR comes from a man at least 80 years old with active or convalescent COVID-19. This chain links TRBV2 with TRBJ2-7; 10 bases line up with TRBD2. The CDR3 protein is CASSERTSGSYEQYF. The CDR3 DNA reads TGTGCCAGCAGTGAAAGGACTAGCGGATCCTACGAGCAGTACTTC.